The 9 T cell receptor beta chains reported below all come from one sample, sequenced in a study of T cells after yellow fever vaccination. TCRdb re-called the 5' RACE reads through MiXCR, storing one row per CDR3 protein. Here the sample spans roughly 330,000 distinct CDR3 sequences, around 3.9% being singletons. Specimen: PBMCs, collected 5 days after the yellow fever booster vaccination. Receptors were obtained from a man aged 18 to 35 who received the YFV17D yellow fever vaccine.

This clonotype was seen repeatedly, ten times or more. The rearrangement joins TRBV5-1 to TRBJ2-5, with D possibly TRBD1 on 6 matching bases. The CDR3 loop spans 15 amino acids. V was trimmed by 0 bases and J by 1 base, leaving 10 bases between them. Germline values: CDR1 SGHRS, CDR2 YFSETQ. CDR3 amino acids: CASSLVGTLQETQYF. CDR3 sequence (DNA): TGCGCCAGCAGCTTGGTTGGGACACTCCAAGAGACCCAGTACTTC.

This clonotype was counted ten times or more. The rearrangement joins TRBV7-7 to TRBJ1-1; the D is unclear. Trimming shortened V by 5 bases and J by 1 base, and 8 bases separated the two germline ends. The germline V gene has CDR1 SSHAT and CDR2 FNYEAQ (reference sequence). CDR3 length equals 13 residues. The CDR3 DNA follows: TGTGCCAGCAGCGCATCGAAGAACACTGAAGCTTTCTTT. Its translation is CASSASKNTEAFF. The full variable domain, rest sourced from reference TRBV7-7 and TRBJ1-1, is GAGVSQSPRYKVTKRGQDVTLRCDPISSHATLYWYQQALGQGPEFLTYFNYEAQPDKSGLPSDRFSAERPEGSISTLTIQRTEQRDSAMYRCASSASKNTEAFFGQGTRLTVV.

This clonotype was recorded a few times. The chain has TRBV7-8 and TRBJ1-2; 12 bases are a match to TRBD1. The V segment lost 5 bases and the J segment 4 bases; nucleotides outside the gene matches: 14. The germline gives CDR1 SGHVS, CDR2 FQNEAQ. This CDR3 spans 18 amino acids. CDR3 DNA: TGTGCCAGCAGCCCCCGTCCGGGAGGGACAGGGGGCACCTATGGCTACACCTTC. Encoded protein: CASSPRPGGTGGTYGYTF.

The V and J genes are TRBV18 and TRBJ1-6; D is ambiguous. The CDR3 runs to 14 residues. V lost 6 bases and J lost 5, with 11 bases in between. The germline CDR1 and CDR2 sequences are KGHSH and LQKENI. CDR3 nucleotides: TGTGCCAGCTCCTGGGGATTTAATAATTCACCCCTCCACTTT. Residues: CASSWGFNNSPLHF.

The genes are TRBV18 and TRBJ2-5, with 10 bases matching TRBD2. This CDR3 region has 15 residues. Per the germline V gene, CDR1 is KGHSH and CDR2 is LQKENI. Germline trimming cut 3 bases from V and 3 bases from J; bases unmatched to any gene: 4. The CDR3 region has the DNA TGTGCCAGCTCACCGAGAGCGGGGGGGGAAGAGACCCAGTACTTC. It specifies CASSPRAGGEETQYF. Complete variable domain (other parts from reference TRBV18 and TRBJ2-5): NAGVMQNPRHLVRRRGQEARLRCSPMKGHSHVYWYRQLPEEGLKFMVYLQKENIIDESGMPKERFSAEFPKEGPSILRIQQVVRGDSAAYFCASSPRAGGEETQYFGPGTRLLVL.

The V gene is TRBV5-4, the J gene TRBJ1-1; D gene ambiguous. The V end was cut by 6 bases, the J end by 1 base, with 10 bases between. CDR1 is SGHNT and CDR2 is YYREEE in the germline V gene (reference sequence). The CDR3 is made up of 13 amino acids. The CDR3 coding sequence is TGTGCCAGCACTCAGGATGGGAACACTGAAGCTTTCTTT. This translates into CASTQDGNTEAFF.

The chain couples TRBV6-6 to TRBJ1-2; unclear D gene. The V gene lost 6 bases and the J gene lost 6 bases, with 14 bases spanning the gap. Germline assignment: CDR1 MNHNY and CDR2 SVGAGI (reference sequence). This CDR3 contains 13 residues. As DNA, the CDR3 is TGTGCCAGCAGCCGAGACGTTCCCCATGGCTACACCTTC. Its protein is CASSRDVPHGYTF.

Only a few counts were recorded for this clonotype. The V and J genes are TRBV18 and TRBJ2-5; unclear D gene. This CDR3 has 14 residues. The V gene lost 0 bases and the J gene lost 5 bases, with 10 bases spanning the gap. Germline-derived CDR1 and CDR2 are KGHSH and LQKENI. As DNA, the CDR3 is TGTGCCAGCTCACCACCGCAGCCACTGGAGACCCAGTACTTC. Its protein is CASSPPQPLETQYF.

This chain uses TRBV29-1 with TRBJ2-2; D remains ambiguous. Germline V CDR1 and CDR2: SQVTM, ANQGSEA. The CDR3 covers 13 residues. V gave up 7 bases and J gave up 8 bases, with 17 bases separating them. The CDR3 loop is CSGAENERGELFF. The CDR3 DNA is TGCAGCGGGGCCGAGAACGAGAGGGGGGAGCTGTTTTTT.